The clone carrying this T cell receptor beta chain was seen at least ten times. Antigen: not known. The data were obtained in a study of early T cells in non-severe SARS-CoV-2 infection. Overall study context: The input, bulk RNA from unsorted whole blood, was sequenced, and chains were unpaired.

Regarding the study as a whole: Matching with VDJdb favored anti-spike CD8 responses (missing private and CD4 specificities).

Individually, cDNA molecules had unique molecular identifiers attached to them. A single record per CDR3 protein comes from TCRdb applying MiXCR to the 5' RACE reads. The sample comprises 25,000 to 30,000 distinct CDR3 sequences, roughly 5.6% of which are singletons, and 4.5% rests with the top ten. V lost 4 bases and J lost 2; bases outside the gene matches: 7. The CDR3 loop spans 15 amino acids. CDR1 and CDR2 (germline): LNHDA, SQIVND (reference sequence). The clonotype originates from an adult who was a healthcare worker with PCR-confirmed SARS-CoV-2 infection or an uninfected control (not recorded which). The genes are TRBV19 and TRBJ1-2; 7 bases are shared with TRBD1. The specimen sequenced was whole blood. In nucleotides, the CDR3 is TGTGCCAGTAGTACTACAGGGGATGGAAACTATGGCTACACCTTC. This sequence encodes CASSTTGDGNYGYTF. Supplemented by reference TRBV19 and TRBJ1-2, the full variable domain reads DGGITQSPKYLFRKEGQNVTLSCEQNLNHDAMYWYRQDPGQGLRLIYYSQIVNDFQKGDIAEGYSVSREKKESFPLTVTSAQKNPTAFYLCASSTTGDGNYGYTFGSGTRLTVV.